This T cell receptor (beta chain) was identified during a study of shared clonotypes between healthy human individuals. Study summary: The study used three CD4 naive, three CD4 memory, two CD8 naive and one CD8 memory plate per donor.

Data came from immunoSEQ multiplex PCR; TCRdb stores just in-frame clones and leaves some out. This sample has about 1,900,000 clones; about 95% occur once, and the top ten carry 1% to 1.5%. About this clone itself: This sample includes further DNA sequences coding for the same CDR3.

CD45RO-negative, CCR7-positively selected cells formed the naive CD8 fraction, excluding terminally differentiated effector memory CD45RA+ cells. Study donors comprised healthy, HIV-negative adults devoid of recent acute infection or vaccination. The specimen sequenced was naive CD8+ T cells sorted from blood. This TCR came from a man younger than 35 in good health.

The CDR3 sequence: CASSLGGGYGYTF. CDR3 nucleotides: TGTGCCAGCAGTTTGGGCGGAGGCTATGGCTACACCTTC. The J gene is TRBJ1-2, the V gene TRBV27, with D unclear. Germline CDR1 reads MNHEY; CDR2 reads SMNVEV (reference sequence). This CDR3 has 13 amino acids. The ends were cut back, 3 bases at V and 4 bases at J, with 9 bases in the middle.